Listed below are T cell receptor beta chains from one sample, sequenced in a study of blood T cells in healthy people across ages. A single record per CDR3 protein comes from TCRdb applying MiXCR to the 5' RACE reads. The data contain 1.2 million to 1.5 million distinct CDR3 sequences, approximately 59% of them singletons. Specimen: blood. The receptors were gathered from a man in his late teens or twenties in good health. CDR3s include the opening cysteine and the closing phenylalanine or tryptophan. The order of the fields is V gene, D gene, clone size, J gene, CDR3 length, CDR3 protein, CDR3 DNA. D genes are given only for firm matches. Clone size, where shown, is once, few, many, or a class for clones that have expanded.

v_gene: TRBV20-1
d_gene: .
abundance: .
j_gene: TRBJ2-5
len: 15
CDR3aa: CSASGGAATPETQYF
CDR3nt: TGCAGTGCTAGTGGAGGGGCAGCGACTCCAGAGACCCAGTACTTC

v_gene: TRBV19
d_gene: TRBD2
abundance: .
j_gene: TRBJ2-7
len: 13
CDR3aa: CASRPSGNNEQYF
CDR3nt: TGTGCCAGTCGGCCTAGCGGGAACAATGAGCAGTACTTC

v_gene: TRBV6-5
d_gene: .
abundance: .
j_gene: TRBJ2-3
len: 10
CDR3aa: CATKQDTQYF
CDR3nt: TGTGCCACCAAACAAGATACGCAGTATTTT

v_gene: TRBV29-1
d_gene: TRBD1
abundance: .
j_gene: TRBJ2-1
len: 18
CDR3aa: CSVEARGQLGSSYNEQFF
CDR3nt: TGCAGCGTTGAGGCACGGGGACAGTTAGGTAGCTCCTACAATGAGCAGTTCTTC

v_gene: TRBV4-2
d_gene: .
abundance: few
j_gene: TRBJ2-7
len: 12
CDR3aa: CASSQDTGEQYF
CDR3nt: TGTGCCAGCAGCCAAGATACAGGTGAGCAGTACTTC

v_gene: TRBV11-2
d_gene: TRBD1
abundance: .
j_gene: TRBJ2-3
len: 17
CDR3aa: CASSLSGGARGTDTQYF
CDR3nt: TGTGCCAGCAGCCTCTCAGGGGGAGCGAGGGGCACAGATACGCAGTATTTT

v_gene: TRBV29-1
d_gene: TRBD1
abundance: .
j_gene: TRBJ2-4
len: 13
CDR3aa: CSVVKGDRNIQYF
CDR3nt: TGCAGCGTCGTTAAAGGGGACAGAAACATTCAGTACTTC

v_gene: TRBV7-9
d_gene: TRBD1
abundance: .
j_gene: TRBJ2-5
len: 18
CDR3aa: CASSLGDRVEMSQETQYF
CDR3nt: TGTGCCAGCAGCTTAGGGGACAGGGTCGAGATGAGCCAAGAGACCCAGTACTTC

v_gene: TRBV27
d_gene: .
abundance: .
j_gene: TRBJ2-2
len: 15
CDR3aa: CASSSTWGGVGELFF
CDR3nt: TGTGCCAGCAGTTCCACTTGGGGGGGCGTCGGGGAGCTGTTTTTT

v_gene: TRBV9
d_gene: TRBD1
abundance: few
j_gene: TRBJ2-1
len: 15
CDR3aa: CASSPWGQGYNEQFF
CDR3nt: TGTGCCAGCAGCCCTTGGGGACAGGGATACAATGAGCAGTTCTTC

v_gene: TRBV29-1
d_gene: TRBD1
abundance: .
j_gene: TRBJ1-2
len: 13
CDR3aa: CSVRQGEDYGYTF
CDR3nt: TGCAGCGTTCGACAGGGAGAAGACTATGGCTACACCTTC

v_gene: TRBV10-2
d_gene: .
abundance: .
j_gene: TRBJ2-7
len: 13
CDR3aa: CASSEGLTDEQYF
CDR3nt: TGCGCCAGCAGTGAAGGACTGACCGACGAGCAGTACTTC

v_gene: TRBV2
d_gene: TRBD1
abundance: .
j_gene: TRBJ1-1
len: 17
CDR3aa: CASNGRGHVGMDTEAFF
CDR3nt: TGTGCCAGCAACGGCAGGGGGCATGTTGGGATGGACACTGAAGCTTTCTTT

v_gene: TRBV6-5
d_gene: .
abundance: .
j_gene: TRBJ1-2
len: 14
CDR3aa: CASSSPSQNYGYTF
CDR3nt: TGTGCCAGCAGTTCCCCGTCCCAAAACTATGGCTACACCTTC

v_gene: TRBV2
d_gene: .
abundance: .
j_gene: TRBJ2-7
len: 11
CDR3aa: CASERAYEQYF
CDR3nt: TGTGCCAGCGAGCGGGCCTACGAGCAGTACTTC

v_gene: TRBV29-1
d_gene: TRBD1
abundance: few
j_gene: TRBJ2-1
len: 14
CDR3aa: CSVRRQGNYNEQFF
CDR3nt: TGCAGCGTGAGGAGACAGGGAAACTACAATGAGCAGTTCTTC

v_gene: TRBV11-2
d_gene: .
abundance: .
j_gene: TRBJ2-5
len: 14
CDR3aa: CASSPRNIYNEQYF
CDR3nt: TGTGCCAGCAGCCCCCGAAATATCTACAATGAGCAGTACTTC

v_gene: TRBV20-1
d_gene: .
abundance: .
j_gene: TRBJ2-1
len: 11
CDR3aa: CSANTADEQFF
CDR3nt: TGCAGTGCCAACACTGCGGATGAGCAGTTCTTC

v_gene: TRBV2
d_gene: TRBD1
abundance: .
j_gene: TRBJ2-7
len: 15
CDR3aa: CASNPDRASSYEQYF
CDR3nt: TGTGCCAGCAATCCAGACAGGGCGTCGTCCTACGAGCAGTACTTC

v_gene: TRBV6-6
d_gene: .
abundance: .
j_gene: TRBJ2-7
len: 15
CDR3aa: CASSYGQMTANEQYF
CDR3nt: TGTGCCAGCAGTTACGGACAGATGACTGCCAACGAGCAGTACTTC